This TCR beta chain was obtained from a study of blood T cell repertoires in COVID-19 (dated by TCRdb to between 2020 and 2021). In terms of the full investigation: The collaborator samples originated in the United States, Italy and Spain and spanned the acute and convalescent phases of COVID-19. The material from the prospective study consisted of cDNA or gDNA derived from T cells, B-cell-depleted T cells, or PBMCs. Deeply sampled blood TCRbeta repertoires from subjects exposed to, actively infected with, or recovered from COVID-19 were included in the dataset. The repertoires were released in a freely available public database meant as a resource for research on the immune response to SARS-CoV-2. Samples came from the ongoing ImmuneRACE study (first 160 participants) plus 1,254 subjects from 6 global collaborators. A de-identified subject ID, COVID-19 status, age in years and sex were almost always included in the sample metadata. HLA class I and class II types, where available, came from metadata supplied by the sample provider rather than from assay-based typing. Study-wide findings and limitations: Clinical and demographic metadata were provided uncurated, with the amount varying by source and participant.

From the cysteine up to the phenylalanine, the CDR3 has a length of 14 residues. Of all the DNA, just the CDR3 is kept, 42 bases in frame from base 1. V drops 7 bases and J drops 2 bases, leaving 11 bases in between. From a lookup of the germline V gene, CDR1 and CDR2 are MDHEN and SYDVKM. Collaborating institutions collected whole blood in K2EDTA tubes following their own protocols. For TCRbeta analysis, collaborators shipped samples as frozen whole blood, isolated PBMCs, or DNA extracted from either of those sample types. As regards this clone: Its antigen target is currently unknown. No base qualities exist here, and no much larger clone lies one base off it.

The immunoSEQ Assay, a bias-controlled multiplex PCR, was used to amplify TCRbeta CDR3 regions from genomic DNA. The published analysis was carried out like this. Nucleated cell counts per sample were estimated from amplification of reference gene primers within the assay. Sequence reads were collapsed and filtered to measure the absolute abundance of every unique TCRbeta CDR3 rearrangement. Productive Simpson clonality was computed per sample as the square root of Simpson's diversity index over productive rearrangements. TCRdb took over this immuneACCESS table, retaining in-frame rearrangements with V and J assigned. Such tables are incomplete; in checked studies, under half of the missing clones stem from an unresolved V gene, and the remainder is unexplained. That table furnishes V, J and clone size, whereas the DNA furnished D and trimming. The sample table shows more than 95,000 clones, and about 83% are seen once. About 6.8% of the sample goes to the ten largest clones.

The specimen sequenced was peripheral blood. The sequence was obtained from a man between 65 and 80 years old with acute or convalescent COVID-19. The rearranged chain carries TRBV28 and TRBJ2-2; a tentative D call is TRBD2 (5 bases match). The CDR3 protein is CASTLRGNTGELFF. At the DNA level, the sequence is TGTGCCAGCACCTTACGGGGAAACACCGGGGAGCTGTTTTTT.